This paragraph covers one T cell receptor beta chain sequence. These data come from a study of T cell changes during pregnancy in multiple sclerosis. Profiling relied on immunoSEQ multiplex PCR, and the TCRdb table lists in-frame clones only, not all of them. The sample carries 100,000 or so clones, 90% to 95% recorded once. This CDR3 contains 13 residues. With 9 bases removed from V and 8 bases from J, the gap between germline ends came to 19 bases. The germline CDR1 and CDR2 sequences are WNHNN and SYGVQD (reference sequence). The TCR sequence derives from a female donor with multiple sclerosis, enrolled in a pregnancy study. This sample comprised peripheral blood, obtained in the first trimester of pregnancy. The chain is built from TRBV10-1 and TRBJ1-2; maybe TRBD1 (5 bases). The CDR3 spells CASIPGGGFGYTF. The CDR3 coding sequence is TGCGCCAGTATTCCCGGGGGGGGGTTCGGCTACACCTTC.